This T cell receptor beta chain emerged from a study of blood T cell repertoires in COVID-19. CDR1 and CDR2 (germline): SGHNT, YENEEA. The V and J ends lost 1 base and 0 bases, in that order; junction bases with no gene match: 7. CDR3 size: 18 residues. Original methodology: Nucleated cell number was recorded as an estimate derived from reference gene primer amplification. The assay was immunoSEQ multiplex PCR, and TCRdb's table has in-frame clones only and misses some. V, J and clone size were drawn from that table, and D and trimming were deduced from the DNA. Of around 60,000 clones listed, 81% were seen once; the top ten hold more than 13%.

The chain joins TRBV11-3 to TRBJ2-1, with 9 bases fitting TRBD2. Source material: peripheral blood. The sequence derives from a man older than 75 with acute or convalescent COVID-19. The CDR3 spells CASSLGTSELISYNEQFF. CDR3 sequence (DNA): TGTGCCAGCAGCTTAGGGACTAGCGAGTTAATCTCCTACAATGAGCAGTTCTTC.